The next 18 T cell receptor beta chains were all read from a single sample in a study of blood T cell repertoires in COVID-19. This table comes from immunoSEQ multiplex PCR, and its TCRdb copy is limited to in-frame clones, with some not included. The top ten clones hold around 7.9% of a sample with under 250,000 clones, about 86% of them seen once. Sequencing was done on a sample of peripheral blood. The receptors derive from a man in his forties or fifties with active or convalescent COVID-19.

The V gene is TRBV13, the J gene TRBJ2-7; 7 positions match TRBD1. With V trimmed by 5 bases and J by 4 bases, 14 bases remained unmatched. The CDR3 is 16 amino acids. Germline CDR1 and CDR2: PRHDT and FYEKMQ (reference sequence). This CDR3 is CASSPGSGQNPYEQYF. The CDR3 region has the DNA TGTGCCAGCAGCCCCGGATCGGGACAGAACCCTTACGAGCAGTACTTC.

The table lists this clone with a few counts. CDR3 nucleotides: TGTGCCTGGAGTGTCGGGATCGGGAGTAATCAGCCCCAGCATTTT. Its translation is CAWSVGIGSNQPQHF. V is TRBV30 and J is TRBJ1-5, with no clear D. This CDR3 contains 15 residues. Deletions cut 0 bases from V and 4 bases from J, with 13 bases between. Germline assignment: CDR1 GTSNPN and CDR2 SVGIG (reference sequence).

J is TRBJ1-1 and V is TRBV28, with TRBD1 as a possible D gene (5 bases). CDR3 size: 16 residues. Trimming cost V 2 bases and J 0 bases, with 13 bases left between them. Germline loops: CDR1 MDHEN, CDR2 SYDVKM. The CDR3 coding sequence is TGTGCCAGCAGTTTAGTGGGGGGTGGCCTGAACACTGAAGCTTTCTTT. Translating gives CASSLVGGGLNTEAFF.

This clone has a single count. V usage is TRBV4-1 and J usage is TRBJ2-7, with 11 bases lining up with TRBD1. This CDR3 spans 21 amino acids. CDR1 is MGHRA and CDR2 is YSYEKL in the germline V gene. The ends lost 0 bases at V and 0 bases at J; junction bases unmatched: 16. In DNA form, the CDR3 reads TGCGCCAGCAGCCAAGATTTGGGCCGGAGAGGGACAGGGGGAATCTCCTACGAGCAGTACTTC. Translated: CASSQDLGRRGTGGISYEQYF.

The chain recombines TRBV15 with TRBJ1-3; perhaps TRBD1 as D (5 bases). This CDR3 is 17 amino acids long. Trimming pared 2 bases from V and 0 bases from J, leaving 14 bases between. Germline V gene lookup returns CDR1 LNHNV and CDR2 YYDKDF (reference sequence). The CDR3 loop is CATSRPGTLSSGNTIYF. The CDR3, as DNA: TGTGCCACCAGCAGACCAGGGACTCTGAGCTCTGGAAACACCATATATTTT.

This chain links TRBV28 with TRBJ2-7, with TRBD2 identical over 7 bases. This CDR3 spans 14 amino acids. V gave up 5 bases and J gave up 1 base; unmatched junction bases: 5. Germline values: CDR1 MDHEN, CDR2 SYDVKM. The CDR3 DNA reads as TGTGCCAGCAGTGGGAGCGGGGTTTCCTACGAGCAGTACTTC. This codes for CASSGSGVSYEQYF.

The chain employs TRBV4-2 and TRBJ2-7; 8 nucleotides line up with TRBD2. Looked up from germline, CDR1 is LGHNA and CDR2 is YNFKEQ. The CDR3 spans 18 residues. The V segment lost 4 bases and the J segment 3 bases; nucleotides outside the gene matches: 17. The CDR3 protein is CASSLLPPGGAGIYEQYF. CDR3 coding DNA: TGTGCCAGCAGCCTCCTCCCGCCCGGGGGGGCGGGCATCTACGAGCAGTACTTC.

The CDR3: CASSQDGTGTLYGYTF. The CDR3 region has the DNA TGTGCCAGCAGCCAAGACGGGACCGGGACACTCTATGGCTACACCTTC. The chain couples TRBV3-1 (or the pseudogene TRBV3-2) to TRBJ1-2; perhaps TRBD1 as D (6 bases). The CDR3 loop spans 16 amino acids. V gave up 0 bases and J gave up 4 bases, with 15 bases separating them. Germline V gene sequence: CDR1 LGHDT, CDR2 YNNKEL (reference sequence).

This clone was observed at least ten times. The CDR3 nucleotides are TGCGCCAGCAGCCAAGCCGACAGTCCTAACTATGGCTACACCTTC. Residues: CASSQADSPNYGYTF. The chain carries TRBV4-1 and TRBJ1-2; maybe TRBD1 (5 bases). The CDR3 extends over 15 amino acids. V was clipped by 1 base and J by 0 bases, with 9 bases between them. Germline V gene lookup returns CDR1 MGHRA and CDR2 YSYEKL.

This clone appeared once. V usage is TRBV18 and J usage is TRBJ2-2, with D maybe TRBD2 (6 bases). The CDR3 is 18 residues long. V lost 1 base to trimming and J lost 2 bases, with 17 bases between them. CDR1 KGHSH and CDR2 LQKENI come from the germline V gene. CDR3: CASSPLTPGEANTGELFF. The CDR3 DNA follows: TGTGCCAGCTCACCACTAACACCGGGGGAGGCCAACACCGGGGAGCTGTTTTTT.

The rearrangement links TRBV11-2 to TRBJ1-1; the D gene is possibly TRBD1 (6 bases). In germline, CDR1 is SGHAT, CDR2 FQNNGV. V lost 7 bases and J 12 bases, leaving 15 bases between the germline ends. The CDR3 has 11 amino acids. CDR3 DNA sequence: TGTGCCAGCACCTTTGACAGGACGACTTTCTTT. This translates into CASTFDRTTFF.

The chain combines TRBV2 with TRBJ1-6; 7 bases align to TRBD1. Germline CDR1 reads SNHLY; CDR2 reads FYNNEI. There are 13 residues in the CDR3. V shed 10 bases, J shed 7 bases, and the junction held 7 bases outside the gene matches. The CDR3 is CATEGQSNSPLHF. The CDR3 DNA is TGTGCCACCGAGGGACAGTCAAATTCACCCCTCCACTTT.

This clone has just one count. This chain connects TRBV6-4 to TRBJ1-6; D possibly corresponds to TRBD1 (6 bases). The CDR3 covers 15 residues. Germline V gene data show CDR1 as MRHNA and CDR2 as SNTAGT. V was pared by 3 bases and J by 7 bases, with 13 bases between. CDR3 region: CASSESSGANSPLHF. CDR3 coding DNA: TGTGCCAGCAGTGAGTCTTCAGGGGCGAATTCACCCCTCCACTTT.

V gene TRBV30 combines with J gene TRBJ2-7; 9 positions match TRBD2. Germline V gene sequence: CDR1 GTSNPN, CDR2 SVGIG (reference sequence). The CDR3 sequence is 14 residues long. V was pared by 8 bases and J by 1 base, with 9 bases of the junction left unmatched. Here the CDR3 reads CAGTGAGGSYEQYF. DNA for the CDR3: TGTGCCGGAACGGGAGCGGGAGGTTCCTACGAGCAGTACTTC. The whole variable domain, remainder taken from reference TRBV30 and TRBJ2-7, is SQTIHQWPATLVQPVGSPLSLECTVEGTSNPNLYWYRQAAGRGLQLLFYSVGIGQISSEVPQNLSASRPQDRQFILSSKKLLLSDSGFYLCAGTGAGGSYEQYFGPGTRLTVT.

On this clone itself: This sample includes further DNA sequences coding for the same CDR3. V gene TRBV5-1 combines with J gene TRBJ2-3, with a tentative D call TRBD1 (6 bases). This CDR3 is 14 amino acids long. V shed 0 bases and J shed 1 base, with 6 bases lying between them. The germline CDR1 and CDR2 sequences are SGHRS and YFSETQ. CDR3: CASSLGGRTDTQYF. In DNA form, the CDR3 reads TGCGCCAGCAGCTTGGGGGGGCGCACAGATACGCAGTATTTT.

In its sample, this clone was seen once. This rearrangement joins TRBV14 to TRBJ2-1, with D perhaps matching TRBD2 (6 bases). V dropped 3 bases and J dropped 2 bases, with 17 bases sitting between them. The CDR3 loop spans 17 amino acids. The germline V gene encodes CDR1 SGHDN and CDR2 FVKESK. The DNA of the CDR3 is TGTGCCAGCAGCCATCAAGGAGGGGCGGGCCCCTACAATGAGCAGTTCTTC. Its translation: CASSHQGGAGPYNEQFF.

The chain links TRBV18 to TRBJ1-2; D gene ambiguous. The V and J ends lost 4 bases and 4 bases respectively, with 13 bases between them. Per the germline V gene, CDR1 is KGHSH and CDR2 is LQKENI. The CDR3 totals 14 residues. The CDR3, as DNA: TGTGCCAGCTCACTTCCGGGCCGGGGCTATGGCTACACCTTC. It is translated as CASSLPGRGYGYTF. Drawing the rest from reference TRBV18 and TRBJ1-2, the complete variable domain is NAGVMQNPRHLVRRRGQEARLRCSPMKGHSHVYWYRQLPEEGLKFMVYLQKENIIDESGMPKERFSAEFPKEGPSILRIQQVVRGDSAAYFCASSLPGRGYGYTFGSGTRLTVV.

CDR3 residues: CATGEGTGGNQPQHF. In DNA, the CDR3 is TGTGCCACCGGGGAGGGGACAGGGGGAAATCAGCCCCAGCATTTT. The V and J genes are TRBV24-1 and TRBJ1-5; 11 positions match TRBD1. This CDR3 contains 15 residues. Per the germline V gene, CDR1 is KGHDR and CDR2 is SFDVKD. J lost 4 bases, V lost 9 bases, and 7 bases had no gene match.